This T cell receptor (beta chain) was sequenced for a study of cytomegalovirus exposure and HLA in healthy donors (dated by TCRdb to about 2017). About the full investigation: In an earlier analysis of some 550 of the donors, 250 to 300 Gb of sequence data and 95 million to 130 million unique TCR beta sequences from approximately 180 million T cells were reported. About 330 gigabases of sequencing data and around 90 million unique TCR sequences made up an early release that covered around 640 HLA-typed donors. The genetic ancestry cluster associated with self-reported Caucasian donors included about 84% of the roughly 400 genotyped donors. The study aimed to test whether signatures of past pathogen exposure could be identified by cataloging public T cell receptors. Using immunosequencing, the study profiled T cell repertoires from 500 to 800 subjects and related those repertoires to cytomegalovirus serostatus. In addition to the first cohort of approximately 650 subjects, a separate validation cohort of about 120 different subjects was used. To predict cytomegalovirus infection status, the study brought together high-throughput TCR immunosequencing, statistical association of individual TCRs with disease status, and machine learning. To study patterns of TCR occurrence, a later analysis re-analyzed previously published TCR beta repertoires from 650 to 750 donors and added high-resolution HLA genotyping. The later analysis used no new phenotypic data to find candidate immune exposures, relying instead on TCR beta sequences and their occurrence across donors. An earlier analysis of fewer than 750 of the donors used high-throughput TCR beta sequencing to judge whether each TCR beta V gene segment behaved as functional or pseudogenic. Donor age, sex, ethnicity and CMV serostatus were compiled alongside the repertoire data. A later genetic analysis used genome-wide SNP genotypes for about three fifths of the roughly 700 donors, treating that subset as a discovery cohort. Every repertoire in the discovery cohort had been generated on one and the same sequencing platform. Both class I and class II loci were covered by HLA typing, at four-digit resolution. Typing coverage varied by locus: roughly 620-640 donors for A, B, C, DRB1 and DQB1; approximately 500 for DQA1; over 600 for DPA1; approximately 490 for DPB1. Several DR-DQ haplotypes were handled as single units for association and clustering because linkage in the cohort was strong. Among a few hundred genotyped donors of the cohort, an average of about 240,000 unique TCR beta nucleotide sequences were sequenced per donor, roughly 18% of them non-productive. Findings and caveats that apply to the study as a whole: It was suggested by the authors that the approach could potentially be generalized to other disease states and immunological phenotypes. The classifier was reported to diagnose cytomegalovirus status with high specificity and sensitivity in both the original and validation cohorts. Strong co-occurrence of HLA alleles, especially DR and DQ, made assigning TCR associations to individual alleles difficult. In a later genetic analysis, a missense DCLRE1C variant was associated with V-gene and J-gene trimming of TCR beta chains, and the association was replicated in an independent cohort. HLA typing was unavailable for some donors at each locus, so association tests used only the typed subset. A later analysis reported that several top co-occurrence clusters appeared linked to parvovirus B19, influenza, CMV and Epstein-Barr virus. For the cohort, immune exposure information was limited to CMV serostatus. A total of 150 or so TCR beta chains were listed by the study as associated with cytomegalovirus. Compared with equally common non-associated chains, HLA-associated TCR beta chains in a later analysis were more clonally expanded and had lower generation probabilities. Most CMV-associated TCR beta chains appeared to be HLA-restricted in a later analysis, and the HLA associations seemed to be driven largely by CMV exposure. A further reported finding was that TCR beta sequences accurately predicted the HLA-A and HLA-B alleles for most subjects in the first cohort. A cluster of highly shared sequence variants was judged likely to represent a technical artifact of the sequencing pipeline. In a later analysis, the rate of TCR association differed among HLA loci, with DRB1 alleles having the most associated TCRs and HLA-C alleles having the fewest. An earlier analysis of approximately 590 of the donors showed that most TCR beta V segments appeared in productive rearrangements either about 87% or about 30% of the time, which broadly matched IMGT annotations. Because the 87-base-pair reads could not distinguish some IMGT-functional V segments, including TRBV6-2 and TRBV6-3, those segments were excluded. Most TCR sequences were observed very rarely across donors, whereas some public TCRs were present in many individuals. In vitro tests confirmed that a few of the cytomegalovirus-associated TCR beta chains recognize cytomegalovirus antigens. According to a later genetic analysis, donors in an Asian-associated ancestry cluster had fewer N-insertions in productive TCRs than the approximately 630-donor mean. In a later analysis, around 17,000 TCR beta sequences were associated with specific HLA alleles at a false discovery rate of 0.05. Roughly uniform sequencing depth across donors was assumed in presence/absence analyses, although this assumption may not hold. Because counts were too low, seventeen rarely observed V segments, including chromosome 9 orphons, were excluded from the earlier analysis of several hundred of the donors. Correlated functional status among segregating V segments might reflect linkage disequilibrium, but an unknown experimental factor could not be ruled out. This cohort had only TCR beta chains sequenced, and the lack of alpha or paired-chain data limited which features could be detected.

Regarding this clone: There is no known antigen for this receptor.

Libraries were made using the immunoSEQ multiplex PCR assay. For the multiplex PCR, a mixture combining 60 forward primers for TCR Vbeta segments and 13 reverse primers for TCR Jbeta segments was used. Amplification of the CDR3 region of rearranged TCR beta genes was performed with a multiplex PCR assay on genomic DNA. The Illumina HiSeq System was used to sequence the amplified TCR beta libraries as 87-base-pair reads. The paper's data handling went like this. A later analysis counted about 80 million unique TCR beta chains across the 666 repertoires, and 10 million to 11 million of these chains were shared by at least two donors. A nearest-neighbor algorithm error-corrected the raw reads and collapsed the reads into unique sequences, merging closely related sequences to remove PCR and sequencing errors. CDR3 sequences were aligned to IMGT reference sequences to assign V, D and J gene segments. For a sequence to be retained, a match of at least six nucleotides was required to both a V gene segment and a J gene segment. Rearrangements were classified as productive when the CDR3 lacked stop codons and remained in frame with V and J, and all other rearrangements were classified as non-productive. CDR3 was defined according to IMGT convention as the region running from the second conserved V-encoded cysteine to the conserved J-encoded phenylalanine. In an earlier analysis of some 550 of the donors, sequences lacking an unambiguous match to a single V gene segment were excluded. An earlier analysis of about 600 of the donors called V segments functional above 56.7% productive rearrangements and segregating when the between-donor standard deviation exceeded 5%. To diagnose cytomegalovirus status from the catalog of TCR beta chain sequences, a statistical classification framework was built. A later analysis assigned V and J genes by comparing TCR nucleotide sequences with IMGT/GENE-DB human TR gene sequences. The TCRdist pipeline was used in a later analysis to assign CDR3 sequences and most-parsimonious VDJ recombination scenarios. In a later analysis, each TCR beta chain was defined by its CDR3 amino acid sequence together with its V-gene family, and reads without a unique V-gene family were excluded. A later analysis removed several hundred highly shared, low-generation-probability nucleotide sequences to deal with suspected cross-contamination and a sequencing artifact. In a later analysis, a clonal expansion index for each public chain was calculated from normalized within-repertoire ranks of inferred template counts. Generation probabilities in a later analysis came from a VDJ recombination model fitted to out-of-frame rearrangements, and those results were checked against IGoR. Hypergeometric tests were used in a later analysis to score TCR-TCR, TCR-HLA and TCR-CMV co-occurrence, with a repertoire-size bias correction applied to the TCR pairs. In a later analysis, false discovery rates were estimated by permuting HLA or CMV assignments 20 times. In a later analysis, co-occurring TCRs were grouped using DBSCAN, with TCRdist sequence similarity added in when clustering inside HLA-allele-positive subsets. For co-occurrence clustering, repertoires with fewer than 30,000 or more than 120,000 public chains were excluded, along with about five repertoires with anomalous nucleotide sharing. TCRdb's version of the immuneACCESS table is confined to in-frame rearrangements and falls short of the full clone set. An unresolved V gene accounts for under half of the shortfall where checked; the remainder is of unknown origin. That table furnishes V, J and clone size, whereas the DNA furnished D and trimming. This sample's table has entries for about 110,000 clones. 0.5% to 0.7% of the sample rests with the top ten.

In total, roughly 670 healthy bone marrow donors made up the cohort. Cohort members were all nominally healthy when sampled, although unrecorded immune exposures were likely present. The donor was CMV seronegative and was included in the group of a few hundred seronegative cohort members. Every donor gave a peripheral blood sample, and the peripheral blood mononuclear cells from that sample were used for TCR beta sequencing. Genomic DNA extraction from the blood cell samples was performed with the Qiagen DNeasy Blood Extraction Kit. Deletion took 2 bases off V and 5 bases off J, with a span of 10 bases between the germline ends. CDR3 length: 13 amino acids, cysteine to phenylalanine. The read is trimmed to its CDR3 DNA, 39 bases read in frame from base 1. CDR1 SGHRS and CDR2 YFSETQ are derived from the germline V gene.

Material: PBMCs. The receptor was isolated from a man aged 45 to 65 in good health and CMV-seronegative. The chain uses TRBV5-1 and TRBJ2-5; the D gene is possibly TRBD1, with 5 bases matching. The CDR3 in this case is CASSFSRAETQYF. The bases read TGCGCCAGCAGCTTTAGCAGGGCTGAGACCCAGTACTTC.